What follows are 19 T cell receptor beta chains derived from one specimen sequenced in a study of shared clonotypes between healthy human individuals. Libraries were prepared by immunoSEQ multiplex PCR; TCRdb keeps only in-frame clonotypes and omits some of them. Of approximately 2.5 million clones in the sample, over 85% were seen once. The material sequenced was naive CD4+ T cells from PBMCs. Subset in this sample: CD45RA+ positively selected. Receptors were obtained from a man between 18 and 29 years old in good health. Some clones in this sample may be carry-over from other donors' samples.

The chain links TRBV30 to TRBJ2-5, with 9 bases matching TRBD2. The CDR3 runs 16 residues. Germline V gene lookup returns CDR1 GTSNPN and CDR2 SVGIG (reference sequence). V trimming: 0 bases; J trimming: 4 bases; junction bases outside the gene matches: 9. This chain's CDR3 is CAWSVWGSGSSETQYF. The CDR3 DNA follows: TGTGCCTGGAGTGTATGGGGTAGCGGGAGTTCAGAGACCCAGTACTTC.

The chain has TRBV19 and TRBJ1-5, with D possibly TRBD1 on 6 matching bases. In germline, CDR1 is LNHDA, CDR2 SQIVND (reference sequence). CDR3 length equals 18 residues. V was clipped by 1 base and J by 2 bases, with 18 bases between them. This chain's CDR3 is CASSIGPTGRRGNQPQHF. The CDR3 coding sequence is TGTGCCAGTAGTATAGGGCCGACAGGAAGAAGGGGCAATCAGCCCCAGCATTTT.

The CDR3 region has the DNA TGTGCCAGCTGGGGGGGTGGCTACACCTTC. This encodes CASWGGGYTF. V gene TRBV28 combines with J gene TRBJ1-2; possibly TRBD1 for D (5 bases). This CDR3 spans 10 amino acids. V lost 8 bases, J lost 7 bases, and 8 bases lay in between. In germline, CDR1 is MDHEN, CDR2 SYDVKM.

V and J are TRBV28 and TRBJ1-1; perhaps TRBD1 as D (5 bases). The CDR3 is made up of 15 amino acids. Germline V gene data show CDR1 as MDHEN and CDR2 as SYDVKM. V dropped 3 bases and J dropped 1 base, with 12 bases sitting between them. The CDR3 sequence: CASSFGGSGNTEAFF. The CDR3 DNA reads as TGTGCCAGCAGTTTTGGGGGTTCGGGGAACACTGAAGCTTTCTTT.

The V call is TRBV5-1, the J call TRBJ2-7; unclear D gene. V gave up 0 bases and J gave up 0 bases, with 10 bases separating them. CDR1 is SGHRS, CDR2 YFSETQ, per germline. The CDR3 totals 15 residues. This CDR3 is CASSLDAMGSYEQYF. CDR3 sequence (DNA): TGCGCCAGCAGCTTGGATGCTATGGGCTCCTACGAGCAGTACTTC.

The V gene is TRBV18, the J gene TRBJ1-1; D perhaps matches TRBD1 (5 bases). In germline, CDR1 is KGHSH, CDR2 LQKENI. Trimming stripped 1 base from V and 2 bases from J, with 11 bases between. The CDR3 consists of 15 residues. The CDR3 here is CASSPRGRKNTEAFF. The CDR3 DNA reads as TGTGCCAGCTCACCACGGGGACGGAAAAACACTGAAGCTTTCTTT.

The chain has TRBV2 and TRBJ2-2, with TRBD1 identical over 7 bases. Germline CDR1 is SNHLY and CDR2 is FYNNEI. CDR3 size: 13 residues. V lost 8 bases to trimming and J lost 4 bases; unmatched junction nucleotides: 4. CDR3 sequence reads: CASPDRATGELFF. For the CDR3, the DNA is TGTGCCAGCCCTGACAGGGCCACCGGGGAGCTGTTTTTT. Supplemented by reference TRBV2 and TRBJ2-2, the full variable domain reads EPEVTQTPSHQVTQMGQEVILRCVPISNHLYFYWYRQILGQKVEFLVSFYNNEISEKSEIFDDQFSVERPDGSNFTLKIRSTKLEDSAMYFCASPDRATGELFFGEGSRLTVL.

CDR3 region: CATSSLPAYEQYF. The CDR3 coding sequence is TGTGCCACCAGCTCCCTTCCCGCCTACGAGCAGTACTTC. This chain uses TRBV15 with TRBJ2-7; D call uncertain. The CDR3 has 13 residues. The V gene lost 5 bases and the J gene lost 2 bases, with 10 bases spanning the gap. In germline, CDR1 is LNHNV, CDR2 YYDKDF (reference sequence).

V is TRBV6-6 and J is TRBJ1-5; D remains ambiguous. Trimming left V 2 bases short and J 5 bases short, with 13 bases between. Germline assignment: CDR1 MNHNY and CDR2 SVGAGI (reference sequence). This CDR3 region has 15 residues. CDR3 region: CASSYAAGPHQPQHF. CDR3 DNA sequence: TGTGCCAGCAGTTACGCTGCGGGTCCCCATCAGCCCCAGCATTTT.

This clone was found a few times. This sequence joins TRBV30 and TRBJ1-1; D is possibly TRBD1 (6 bases). V was pared by 1 base and J by 8 bases, with 8 bases between. From germline, CDR1 is GTSNPN and CDR2 SVGIG (reference sequence). CDR3 length: 11 amino acids. DNA for the CDR3: TGTGCCTGGAGTGGTGGGGGCGAAGCTTTCTTT. Its translation is CAWSGGGEAFF.

V gene TRBV5-5 combines with J gene TRBJ1-2; 11 nucleotides line up with TRBD1. J was trimmed by 1 base and V by 3 bases; bases with no gene match: 8. Germline CDR1 reads SGHKS; CDR2 reads YYEKEE (reference sequence). CDR3 length: 17 amino acids. CDR3 nucleotides: TGTGCCAGCAGCTCCCCGGCTGGGACAGGGGGTAACTATGGCTACACCTTC. Translating it yields CASSSPAGTGGNYGYTF. The variable domain in full, with the rest retrieved from reference TRBV5-5 and TRBJ1-2, is DAGVTQSPTHLIKTRGQQVTLRCSPISGHKSVSWYQQVLGQGPQFIFQYYEKEERGRGNFPDRFSARQFPNYSSELNVNALLLGDSALYLCASSSPAGTGGNYGYTFGSGTRLTVV.

CDR3 DNA: TGTGCCAGCAGTTTATCACGGGGTTGGAACGAGCAGTACTTC. Its protein product is CASSLSRGWNEQYF. The chain employs TRBV27 and TRBJ2-7; possible D gene TRBD2, 5 bases. Trimming took off 0 bases at V and 5 bases at J, with 11 bases between the two ends. The CDR3 has 14 residues. CDR1 is MNHEY and CDR2 is SMNVEV in the germline V gene (reference sequence).

This chain joins TRBV19 and TRBJ2-7; 7 positions match TRBD1. Trimming removed 4 bases from V and 4 bases from J; junction bases left unmatched: 19. The germline V gene has CDR1 LNHDA and CDR2 SQIVND (reference sequence). This CDR3 has 18 residues. DNA of the CDR3: TGTGCCAGTAGTACTGTTCCCGGTAGAGGACAGGCCCCTTACGAGCAGTACTTC. This sequence encodes CASSTVPGRGQAPYEQYF.

This clone was counted once. The rearrangement joins TRBV5-5 to TRBJ2-3; TRBD2 might be the D (5 bases). This CDR3 is 14 amino acids long. V lost 5 bases, J lost 4 bases, and 14 bases lay in between. CDR1 SGHKS and CDR2 YYEKEE come from the germline V gene (reference sequence). This CDR3 reads CASRLGPGADTQYF. CDR3 coding DNA: TGTGCCAGCAGACTAGGACCGGGCGCAGATACGCAGTATTTT.

This clone has just one count. In nucleotides, the CDR3 is TGTGCCAGCAGCGTCCGGGAGAGTGGCTACACCTTC. Encoded protein: CASSVRESGYTF. This chain uses TRBV5-8 with TRBJ1-2, with D hard to call. Trimming took 4 bases from V and 7 from J, leaving 11 bases between them. Germline CDR1 SGHTS, CDR2 YDEGEE. The CDR3 is 12 residues long.

This clone was seen just once. The chain is built from TRBV5-6 and TRBJ2-3; 9 positions agree with TRBD1. In germline, CDR1 is SGHDT, CDR2 YYEEEE. This CDR3 spans 14 amino acids. J gave up 3 bases and V 6 bases, and 5 bases lay outside the gene matches. The CDR3 is CASNPGQGTDTQYF. The DNA for the CDR3 is TGTGCCAGCAACCCTGGACAGGGGACAGATACGCAGTATTTT.

The rearrangement joins TRBV7-3 to TRBJ2-5, with TRBD1 matching over 7 bases. The CDR3 has 14 residues. The germline V gene encodes CDR1 SGHTA and CDR2 FQGTGA. V shed 4 bases and J 4 bases; nucleotides not matched to a gene: 6. The CDR3 DNA is TGTGCCAGCAGCTCGCAGGGACAGCCAGAGACCCAGTACTTC. It yields the protein CASSSQGQPETQYF. Full variable domain (missing parts from reference TRBV7-3 and TRBJ2-5): GAGVSQTPSNKVTEKGKYVELRCDPISGHTALYWYRQSLGQGPEFLIYFQGTGAADDSGLPNDRFFAVRPEGSVSTLKIQRTERGDSAVYLCASSSQGQPETQYFGPGTRLLVL.

The chain couples TRBV9 to TRBJ2-7, with 8 bases aligning to TRBD2. This CDR3 is built from 13 residues. Germline CDR1 and CDR2: SGDLS and YYNGEE. The junction had 4 bases not matched to a gene; V was cut back by 3 bases and J by 5 bases. DNA of the CDR3: TGTGCCAGCAGCGCGGGAGGGGTTAACGAGCAGTACTTC. This sequence encodes CASSAGGVNEQYF.

The chain has TRBV2 and TRBJ2-6; TRBD1 agrees at 8 bases. J was trimmed by 1 base and V by 6 bases; bases with no gene match: 5. The CDR3 has 16 amino acids. CDR1 and CDR2 (germline): SNHLY, FYNNEI. CDR3 bases: TGTGCCAGCAGAGCCGGGACAGGATCTGGGGCCAACGTCCTGACTTTC. Amino acid sequence: CASRAGTGSGANVLTF. Full variable domain (rest looked up from reference TRBV2 and TRBJ2-6): EPEVTQTPSHQVTQMGQEVILRCVPISNHLYFYWYRQILGQKVEFLVSFYNNEISEKSEIFDDQFSVERPDGSNFTLKIRSTKLEDSAMYFCASRAGTGSGANVLTFGAGSRLTVL.